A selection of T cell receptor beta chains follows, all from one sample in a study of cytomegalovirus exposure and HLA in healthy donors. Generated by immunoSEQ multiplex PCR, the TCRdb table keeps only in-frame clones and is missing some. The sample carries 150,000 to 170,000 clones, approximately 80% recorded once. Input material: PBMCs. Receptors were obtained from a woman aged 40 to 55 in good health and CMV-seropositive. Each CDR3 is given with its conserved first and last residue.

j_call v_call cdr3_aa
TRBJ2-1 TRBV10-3 CAISESGTSGSMYEQFF
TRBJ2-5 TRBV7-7 CASSLGETLSQETQYF
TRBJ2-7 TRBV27 CASTLGFGTGNYEQYF
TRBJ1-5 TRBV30 CAWATGFYQPQHF
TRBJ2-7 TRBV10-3 CANRPGASYEQYF
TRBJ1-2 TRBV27 CASSPRDSYGYTF
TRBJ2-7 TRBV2 CATNGLAGESYF
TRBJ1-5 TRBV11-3 CASSPGQGQPQHF
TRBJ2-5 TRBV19 CATGTVEETQYF
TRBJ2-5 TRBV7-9 CASSLALAAQETQYF
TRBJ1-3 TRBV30 CAWDRGYSGNTIYF
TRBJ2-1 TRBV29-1 CSVVRHRTYNEQFF
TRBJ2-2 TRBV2 CASSETGGANTGELFF
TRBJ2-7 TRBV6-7 CASSYGRLAKSTYEQYF
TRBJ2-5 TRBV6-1 CASTLGHPSGETQYF
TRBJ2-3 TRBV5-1 CASSLPPPSGPSTDTQYF
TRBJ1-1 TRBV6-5 CASSYQPGGSNGAFF
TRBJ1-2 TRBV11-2 CASSPSGSSMIYGYTF
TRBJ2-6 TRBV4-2 CASSRGEKSSGANVLTF
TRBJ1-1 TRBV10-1 CASSGAQGTNTEAFF
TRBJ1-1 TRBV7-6 CASSLSGGVLNTEAFF
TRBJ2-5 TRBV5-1 CASSVGTSIETQYF
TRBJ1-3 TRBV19 CASSNAGIVGNTIYF
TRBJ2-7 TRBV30 CAWSRGGGAGTYEQYF
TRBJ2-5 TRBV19 CASSPSGGRETQYF
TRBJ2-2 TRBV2 CARGQGNTGELFF
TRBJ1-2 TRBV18 CASSPGQAASTF
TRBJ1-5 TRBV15 CATSTGGVYQPQHF
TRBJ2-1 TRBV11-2 CASSLRRLDSPEQFF
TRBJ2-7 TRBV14 CASSQEFGLWDRAANEQYF
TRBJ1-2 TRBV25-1 CASSGREGQGTNYGYTF
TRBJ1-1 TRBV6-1 CASSESALKTEAFF
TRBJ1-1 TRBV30 CAWTRPTGGLNTEAFF
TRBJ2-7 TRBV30 CAWSMETTTYEQYF
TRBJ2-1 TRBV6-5 CASSPSGGRWEQFF
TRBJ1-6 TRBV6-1 CASSESGQLTPLHF
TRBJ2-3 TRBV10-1 CASTSGSPHGGTQYF
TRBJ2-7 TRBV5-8 CASSLELAGVAEQYF
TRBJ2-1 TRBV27 CASRPGQPLSYNEQFF
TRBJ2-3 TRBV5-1 CASHRRSSDTQYF
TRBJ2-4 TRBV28 CASRGTGVDKNIQYF
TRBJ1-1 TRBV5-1 CASSLEGGSGTEAFF
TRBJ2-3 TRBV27 CASSLGQFPDTQYF
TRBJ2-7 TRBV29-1 CSVVYSLSSYEQYF
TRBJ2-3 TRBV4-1 CASSQDGTGGSTDTQYF
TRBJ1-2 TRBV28 CASSFYNRDTYGYTF
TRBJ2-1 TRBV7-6 CASSLESARGYNEQFF
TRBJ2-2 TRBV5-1 CASSFPGQGTGELFF
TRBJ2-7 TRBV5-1 CASSSNTYEQYF
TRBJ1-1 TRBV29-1 CSVGNGGSKDTEAFF
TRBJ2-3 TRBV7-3 CASSLRSGLAGGRTDTQYF
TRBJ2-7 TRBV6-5 CASSYPLESPTEQYF